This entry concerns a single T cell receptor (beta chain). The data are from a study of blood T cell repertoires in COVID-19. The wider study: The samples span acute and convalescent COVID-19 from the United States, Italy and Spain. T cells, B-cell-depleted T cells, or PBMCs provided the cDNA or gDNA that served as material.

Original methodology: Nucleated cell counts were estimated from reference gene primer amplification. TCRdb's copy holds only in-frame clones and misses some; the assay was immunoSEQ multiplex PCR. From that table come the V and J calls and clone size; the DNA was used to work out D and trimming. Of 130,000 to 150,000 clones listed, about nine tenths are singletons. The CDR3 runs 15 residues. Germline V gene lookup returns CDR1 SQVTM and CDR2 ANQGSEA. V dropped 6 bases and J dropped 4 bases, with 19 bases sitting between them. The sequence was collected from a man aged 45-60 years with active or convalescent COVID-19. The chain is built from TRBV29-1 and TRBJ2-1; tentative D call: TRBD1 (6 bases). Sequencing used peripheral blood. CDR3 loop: CSVVRGIGLYNEQFF. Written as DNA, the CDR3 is TGCAGCGTCGTGAGGGGGATAGGCTTATACAATGAGCAGTTCTTC.